Shown below are 7 T cell receptor beta chains from a single sample sequenced in a study of high-grade serous ovarian cancer treatment subgroups. Tumor tissue was taken before any definitive surgery or chemotherapy was given. Using immunoSEQ multiplex PCR, the repertoire was profiled, and TCRdb retains in-frame clones only, with some absent. The sample holds about 6,200 clones; 70% to 80% are singletons and the top ten take more than 9%. Sequencing was carried out using tumor tissue. Receptors originate from a human donor with high-grade serous ovarian cancer.

J is TRBJ2-7 and V is TRBV5-4, with D perhaps given as TRBD1 or TRBD2 (6 bases each). V was shortened by 2 bases and J by 6 bases, with 15 bases between the two germline ends. The CDR3 covers 14 residues. Germline V CDR1 and CDR2: SGHNT, YYREEE (reference sequence). CDR3 region: CASSFFGGPSEQYF. In DNA, the CDR3 is TGTGCCAGCAGCTTCTTCGGGGGCCCATCCGAGCAGTACTTC.

For the CDR3, the DNA is TGTGCCAGCAGTGGGACCTCTGAAGGGACCCAGTACTTC. Translated, it gives CASSGTSEGTQYF. V is TRBV2 and J is TRBJ2-5; D is unresolved. Looked up from germline, CDR1 is SNHLY and CDR2 is FYNNEI. The CDR3 sequence is 13 residues long. Trimming shortened V by 4 bases and J by 7 bases, and 13 bases separated the two germline ends.

The chain employs TRBV27 and TRBJ2-7; TRBD1 agrees at 9 bases. CDR1 is MNHEY, CDR2 SMNVEV, per germline (reference sequence). J gave up 3 bases and V 3 bases, and 3 bases lay outside the gene matches. This CDR3 contains 14 residues. The chain's CDR3 is CASSLGGQGYEQYF. The CDR3 bases are TGTGCCAGCAGTTTGGGGGGACAGGGCTACGAGCAGTACTTC.

The CDR3 DNA follows: TGCGCCAGCAGCTTGGCCGGGGGAATTGGGGCCAACGTCCTGACTTTC. Translating it yields CASSLAGGIGANVLTF. The chain combines TRBV5-1 with TRBJ2-6; D possibly corresponds to TRBD2 (6 bases). The CDR3 covers 16 residues. The germline V and J ends were trimmed by 0 bases and 3 bases, with 10 bases remaining between them. Germline V CDR1 and CDR2: SGHRS, YFSETQ. Variable domain in full (rest from reference TRBV5-1 and TRBJ2-6): KAGVTQTPRYLIKTRGQQVTLSCSPISGHRSVSWYQQTPGQGLQFLFEYFSETQRNKGNFPGRFSGRQFSNSRSEMNVSTLELGDSALYLCASSLAGGIGANVLTFGAGSRLTVL.

V gene TRBV28 combines with J gene TRBJ2-1, with 13 positions matching TRBD2. The junction had 6 bases not matched to a gene; V was cut back by 6 bases and J by 4 bases. CDR1 and CDR2 from the germline V gene are MDHEN and SYDVKM. This CDR3 is 16 amino acids long. The CDR3 DNA follows: TGTGCCAGCAGGCCCTCACTAGCGGGAGGGTACAATGAGCAGTTCTTC. Translated, it gives CASRPSLAGGYNEQFF.

This clone was observed once. This sequence joins TRBV4-3 and TRBJ2-7; weak D call: TRBD2 (5 bases). The CDR3 has 16 residues. V lost 0 bases and J lost 4, with 16 bases in between. The germline CDR1 and CDR2 sequences are LGHNA and YSLEER. The CDR3 region has the DNA TGCGCCAGCAGCCAAGATTTAGCGACGGTAGTATACGAGCAGTACTTC. This gives the protein CASSQDLATVVYEQYF.

The gene calls are TRBV6-5 and TRBJ2-2; 8 positions agree with TRBD1. Germline V gives CDR1 MNHEY, CDR2 SVGAGI. V dropped 5 bases and J dropped 7; count of bases not matched to a gene: 9. CDR3 length: 15 residues. The CDR3 nucleotides read TGTGCCAGCAGTCGGACAGGGAAGAAAGTCGGGGAGCTGTTTTTT. Translation gives CASSRTGKKVGELFF.